This T cell receptor beta chain was recovered during a study of graft-versus-host responses after intestinal transplantation. At the level of the study: Multivisceral, liver-intestinal, or isolated intestinal grafts were transplanted into recipients. Tacrolimus plus steroids were given to all recipients for roughly three years, preceded by anti-thymocyte globulin induction.

Regarding the study as a whole: An association linked early post-transplant HvG declines with peak circulating GvH clone levels. The authors found GvH clones in recipient marrow, some appearing first in ileum or blood.

The CDR3 totals 13 residues. Germline-derived CDR1 and CDR2 are LNHDA and SQIVND (reference sequence). V shed 10 bases, J shed 5 bases, and the junction held 5 bases outside the gene matches. Here immunoSEQ multiplex PCR was the method, and the copy in TCRdb shows in-frame clones only, minus some. The sample includes about 80,000 clones, 92% of them seen just once. To note about this clone: Antigen specificity is unknown.

This chain links TRBV19 with TRBJ2-7, with 13 bases identical to TRBD2. The TCR was taken from a human patient who received an intestinal transplant, so some T cells may come from the graft donor. Sequenced here: PBMCs, sampled 98 days after intestinal transplantation. The CDR3 here is CATSLAGGDEQYF. DNA of the CDR3: TGTGCCACCTCACTAGCGGGAGGGGACGAGCAGTACTTC.